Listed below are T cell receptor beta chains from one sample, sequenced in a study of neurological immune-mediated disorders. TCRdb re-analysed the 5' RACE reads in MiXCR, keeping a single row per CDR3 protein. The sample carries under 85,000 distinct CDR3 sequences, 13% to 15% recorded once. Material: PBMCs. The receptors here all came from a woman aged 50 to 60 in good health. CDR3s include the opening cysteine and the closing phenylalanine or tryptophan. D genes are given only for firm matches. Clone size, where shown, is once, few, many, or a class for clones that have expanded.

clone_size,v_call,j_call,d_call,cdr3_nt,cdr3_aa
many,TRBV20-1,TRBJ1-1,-,TGCAGTGCCCGGGTATACAGGGCTGAAGCTTTCTTT,CSARVYRAEAFF
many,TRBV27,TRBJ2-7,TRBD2,TGTGCCAGCAGTTTATTAAGACCGGGACTAGCGGGAGGGCCTCCCAGGTCCTACGAGCAGTACTTC,CASSLLRPGLAGGPPRSYEQYF
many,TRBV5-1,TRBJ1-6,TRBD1,TGCGCCAGCGGAATGACAGGGGGTAATTCACCCCTCCACTTT,CASGMTGGNSPLHF
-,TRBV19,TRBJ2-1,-,TGTGCCAGTAGCTCTGGTTCAGGCTCCTACAATGAGCAGTTCTTC,CASSSGSGSYNEQFF
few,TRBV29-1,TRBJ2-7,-,TGCAGCGTTGCGGGGGAGAGGGGGACCTACGAGCAGTACTTC,CSVAGERGTYEQYF
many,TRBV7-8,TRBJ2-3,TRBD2,TGTGCCAGCAGCTTGCGACTAGCGGCCTTCACAGATACGCAGTATTTT,CASSLRLAAFTDTQYF
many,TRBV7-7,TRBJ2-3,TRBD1,TGTGCTAGCAGCTTAAAGGGGGCTAGCACAGATACGCAGTATTTT,CASSLKGASTDTQYF
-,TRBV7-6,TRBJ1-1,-,TGTGCCAGCAGCTTAAAGGCAGAGGGGAGCACTGAAGCTTTCTTT,CASSLKAEGSTEAFF
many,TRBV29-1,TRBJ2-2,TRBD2,TGCAGCGTTGAGGAGTTAGCGGGCGGGGAGCTGTTTTTT,CSVEELAGGELFF
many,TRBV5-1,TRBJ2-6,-,TGCGCCAGCGACCAGGGCTCTGGGGCCAACGTCCTGACTTTC,CASDQGSGANVLTF
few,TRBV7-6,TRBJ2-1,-,TGTGCCAGCAGCTTAACCTCGTCGCAGTACAATGAGCAGTTCTTC,CASSLTSSQYNEQFF